These T cell receptor beta chains were read from a single sample in a study of cytomegalovirus exposure and HLA in healthy donors. Only in-frame clones appear in the TCRdb table, and some are missing; sequencing was by immunoSEQ multiplex PCR. This sample yields 35,000 to 55,000 clones, of which about 60% are seen a single time; roughly 8.9% belongs to the top ten. The sequenced sample was PBMCs. The receptors derive from a human donor in good health. Both conserved end residues are part of each CDR3. The D gene is left open where the match is weak. Part of the rows lack a size; the others show once, few, many or a class for expanded clones.

V: TRBV7-2
J: TRBJ2-5
D: .
size: .
CDR3: CASSLRGARTQYF
DNA: TGTGCCAGCAGCTTACGGGGGGCTCGGACCCAGTACTTC

V: TRBV25-1
J: TRBJ1-3
D: .
size: .
CDR3: CASSRRGGPHSGNTIYF
DNA: TGTGCCAGCTCTCGCCGGGGGGGTCCACACTCTGGAAACACCATATATTTT

V: TRBV7-9
J: TRBJ1-2
D: TRBD1
size: .
CDR3: CSSSLYLGQATF
DNA: TGTTCCAGCAGCCTCTACCTCGGACAGGCAACCTTC

V: TRBV4-1
J: TRBJ2-5
D: TRBD2
size: .
CDR3: CASSRSGGAPGETQYF
DNA: TGCGCCAGCAGCAGGAGCGGGGGGGCCCCGGGAGAGACCCAGTACTTC

V: TRBV19
J: TRBJ2-1
D: .
size: .
CDR3: CASSKEQGNNEQFF
DNA: TGTGCCAGTAGTAAGGAGCAGGGGAACAATGAGCAGTTCTTC

V: TRBV6-6
J: TRBJ1-2
D: .
size: .
CDR3: CASSSSGGYGYTF
DNA: TGTGCCAGCAGTTCATCCGGAGGCTATGGCTACACCTTC

V: TRBV5-4
J: TRBJ1-6
D: TRBD1
size: .
CDR3: CASRSRDRGVSPLHF
DNA: TGTGCCAGCAGGTCTCGGGACAGGGGTGTTTCACCCCTCCACTTT

V: TRBV7-3
J: TRBJ2-7
D: TRBD2
size: once
CDR3: CASSSSGGGNEQYF
DNA: TGTGCCAGCAGCTCTAGCGGGGGGGGCAACGAGCAGTACTTC

V: TRBV18
J: TRBJ1-1
D: TRBD1
size: once
CDR3: CASSGQGVVGTEAFF
DNA: TGTGCCAGCTCAGGACAGGGAGTGGTGGGCACTGAAGCTTTCTTT

V: TRBV7-9
J: TRBJ1-3
D: .
size: .
CDR3: CASSLGGTSGNTIYF
DNA: TGTGCCAGCAGCTTAGGGGGCACCTCTGGAAACACCATATATTTT

V: TRBV15
J: TRBJ2-3
D: TRBD2
size: .
CDR3: CATSRGTSGGTDTQYF
DNA: TGTGCCACCAGCAGGGGGACTAGCGGGGGCACAGATACGCAGTATTTT

V: TRBV7-2
J: TRBJ2-5
D: .
size: few
CDR3: CASSLALVLRETQYF
DNA: TGTGCCAGCAGCTTAGCACTGGTACTACGAGAGACCCAGTACTTC

V: TRBV7-9
J: TRBJ2-7
D: TRBD1
size: .
CDR3: CASSLMGQVKNEQYF
DNA: TGTGCCAGCAGCTTAATGGGACAGGTGAAAAATGAGCAGTACTTC

V: TRBV10-3
J: TRBJ2-3
D: .
size: few
CDR3: CAISDMGGLQRTDTQYF
DNA: TGTGCCATCAGCGATATGGGGGGGCTACAAAGGACAGATACGCAGTATTTT

V: TRBV18
J: TRBJ1-1
D: TRBD1
size: .
CDR3: CASSPGQSWTEAFF
DNA: TGTGCCAGCTCCCCGGGACAGTCATGGACTGAAGCTTTCTTT

V: TRBV19
J: TRBJ2-1
D: .
size: .
CDR3: CASSKLDREQFF
DNA: TGTGCCAGTAGTAAGCTGGACAGAGAGCAGTTCTTC

V: TRBV7-2
J: TRBJ1-4
D: .
size: .
CDR3: CASSLEGQSNEKLFF
DNA: TGTGCCAGCAGCTTGGAGGGGCAAAGTAATGAAAAACTGTTTTTT

V: TRBV5-8
J: TRBJ1-6
D: TRBD1
size: few
CDR3: CASSADRGGSPLHF
DNA: TGTGCCAGCAGCGCGGACAGGGGTGGTTCACCCCTCCACTTT